Following are 9 T cell receptor beta chains from one sample sequenced in a study of cytomegalovirus exposure and HLA in healthy donors. The PCR made use of 60 Vbeta and 13 Jbeta primers. Using immunoSEQ multiplex PCR, the repertoire was profiled, and TCRdb retains in-frame clones only, with some absent. The sample has 100,000 to 150,000 clones; roughly four fifths are singletons. Sequencing input: PBMCs. The receptors were sampled from a woman between 50 and 59 years old in good health and CMV-seropositive.

This clone occurred a few times. The chain links TRBV7-9 to TRBJ2-1, with 7 bases lining up with TRBD1. V was pared by 4 bases and J by 2 bases, with 2 bases of the junction left unmatched. This CDR3 comprises 14 residues. The germline gives CDR1 SEHNR, CDR2 FQNEAQ (reference sequence). Written as DNA, the CDR3 is TGTGCCAGCAGCTACAGGGGTACCTACAATGAGCAGTTCTTC. As protein: CASSYRGTYNEQFF.

For the CDR3, the DNA is TGTGCCAGCAGCCGTGTTCCGGGGACTAGCGGGGCCTACAATGAGCAGTTCTTC. It translates to CASSRVPGTSGAYNEQFF. V gene TRBV5-5 combines with J gene TRBJ2-1; 13 nucleotides agree with TRBD2. The germline gives CDR1 SGHKS, CDR2 YYEKEE (reference sequence). After removal of 4 bases from V and 2 bases from J, the junction contained 9 bases not matched to a gene. This CDR3 comprises 18 residues.

The chain's CDR3 is CASSLGAVTHEQYF. CDR3 DNA: TGTGCCAGCAGCTTAGGTGCAGTTACCCACGAGCAGTACTTC. V is TRBV7-2 and J is TRBJ2-7; D unclear. Per germline, CDR1 SGHTA and CDR2 FQGNSA. The CDR3 is made up of 14 amino acids. Trimming cost V 1 base and J 5 bases, with 12 bases left between them.

The chain links TRBV5-1 to TRBJ2-5; D might be TRBD1 (5 bases). V was pared by 4 bases and J by 5 bases, with 15 bases between. Germline V gene data show CDR1 as SGHRS and CDR2 as YFSETQ. This CDR3 region has 14 residues. CDR3 loop: CASSSQGDWETQYF. The CDR3 DNA reads TGCGCCAGCAGCAGCCAGGGTGATTGGGAGACCCAGTACTTC.

There are a few counts of this clone. The rearrangement joins TRBV4-3 to TRBJ2-1, with a possible D match to TRBD1 (5 bases). The length of the CDR3 is 15 residues. V dropped 4 bases and J dropped 8 bases, with 18 bases sitting between them. Looked up from germline, CDR1 is LGHNA and CDR2 is YSLEER. The CDR3 DNA reads TGCGCCAGCAGCCTCGGCAGGGTGCCGGGCGATGAGCAGTTCTTC. It is translated as CASSLGRVPGDEQFF.

As regards this clone: At the DNA level, this CDR3 is encoded by other sequences in the same sample as well. The rearrangement joins TRBV7-2 to TRBJ2-5; D is possibly TRBD2 (6 bases). CDR3 length equals 11 residues. Looked up from germline, CDR1 is SGHTA and CDR2 is FQGNSA. Trimming cost V 5 bases and J 5 bases, with 6 bases left between them. The chain's CDR3 is CASSRGETQYF. The CDR3 nucleotides read TGTGCCAGCAGCCGGGGGGAGACCCAGTACTTC.

This clone was recorded once. The J gene is TRBJ2-3, the V gene TRBV7-9, with 7 positions matching TRBD2. The CDR3 runs to 14 residues. Looked up from germline, CDR1 is SEHNR and CDR2 is FQNEAQ (reference sequence). V lost 4 bases and J lost 4; bases outside the gene matches: 5. CDR3 coding DNA: TGTGCCAGCAGCTCAAGCGGGGTACCAGATACGCAGTATTTT. Amino acids: CASSSSGVPDTQYF.

V is TRBV19 and J is TRBJ1-1; D gene ambiguous. Germline V gene sequence: CDR1 LNHDA, CDR2 SQIVND (reference sequence). The CDR3 covers 16 residues. The ends were cut back, 1 base at V and 4 bases at J, with 16 bases in the middle. CDR3 in DNA: TGTGCCAGTAGTATAGTAGGTTCCTACCCGGGCACTGAAGCTTTCTTT. It encodes CASSIVGSYPGTEAFF.

The chain joins TRBV19 to TRBJ1-5, with a tentative D call TRBD1 (5 bases). Germline CDR1 is LNHDA and CDR2 is SQIVND (reference sequence). V shed 6 bases and J shed 0 bases, with 12 bases lying between them. This CDR3 contains 15 residues. DNA for the CDR3: TGTGCCAGTAGGGATAAACAGGTTAGCAATCAGCCCCAGCATTTT. It encodes CASRDKQVSNQPQHF.